The 29 T cell receptor beta chains below come from one sample, sequenced in a study of blood T cell repertoires in COVID-19 (TCRdb year 2020). The library was generated by the immunoSEQ multiplex PCR assay. TCRdb re-hosts the immuneACCESS table, in-frame sequences only. Its copies lack some clones; in the studies checked, an unresolved V gene accounts for under half of them, and the cause for the rest is not known. Here the sample has some 220,000 clones; around 80% occur a single time. Roughly 7% of the sample is held by the ten biggest clonotypes. The sample was peripheral blood. These receptors were obtained from a woman in her sixties or seventies with acute or convalescent COVID-19.

The sample holds a few counts of this clone. The chain couples TRBV6-5 to TRBJ1-1; D is ambiguous. Trimming shortened V by 6 bases and J by 0 bases, and 11 bases separated the two germline ends. This CDR3 is built from 14 residues. In germline, CDR1 is MNHEY, CDR2 SVGAGI. DNA of the CDR3: TGTGCCAGCAGGCGTCTTGAGTTGAACACTGAAGCTTTCTTT. It encodes CASRRLELNTEAFF.

The V call is TRBV7-9, the J call TRBJ2-4; D uncertain. The V end lost 6 bases, the J end lost 0 bases, and 9 bases lay between the germline ends. Looked up from germline, CDR1 is SEHNR and CDR2 is FQNEAQ (reference sequence). The CDR3 is made up of 14 amino acids. CDR3 residues: CASSPNLAKNIQYF. The CDR3 bases are TGTGCCAGCAGTCCTAATCTAGCCAAAAACATTCAGTACTTC.

This clone occurred a few times. This sequence joins TRBV11-3 and TRBJ1-1; possibly TRBD1 for D (5 bases). In germline, CDR1 is SGHNT, CDR2 YENEEA. V was shortened by 5 bases and J by 2 bases, with 9 bases between the two germline ends. The CDR3 totals 13 residues. The CDR3 reads CASSVGGNTEAFF. In DNA form, the CDR3 reads TGTGCCAGCAGCGTCGGGGGAAACACTGAAGCTTTCTTT. The full variable domain, in which reference TRBV11-3 and TRBJ1-1 provide the parts outside the CDR3, is EAGVVQSPRYKIIEKKQPVAFWCNPISGHNTLYWYLQNLGQGPELLIRYENEEAVDDSQLPKDRFSAERLKGVDSTLKIQPAELGDSAVYLCASSVGGNTEAFFGQGTRLTVV.

This clone came up a few times. Other DNA variants within this sample encode the same CDR3. V gene TRBV2 combines with J gene TRBJ1-2, with 10 bases identical to TRBD1. CDR3 length equals 15 residues. Trimming at V came to 0 bases and at J to 3 bases, leaving 1 base not matched to a gene. Germline V gene sequence: CDR1 SNHLY, CDR2 FYNNEI. CDR3 loop: CASSEADRGDYGYTF. Here the CDR3 DNA reads TGTGCCAGCAGTGAAGCGGACAGGGGGGACTATGGCTACACCTTC.

The CDR3 nucleotides are TGTGCCAGCTCACCCGGCAGGGGATCCTACGAGCAGTACTTC. It encodes CASSPGRGSYEQYF. The V gene is TRBV18, the J gene TRBJ2-7, with D possibly TRBD1 on 6 matching bases. Trimming pared 3 bases from V and 1 base from J, leaving 10 bases between. The CDR3 runs 14 residues. Germline loops: CDR1 KGHSH, CDR2 LQKENI.

The chain has TRBV11-1 and TRBJ2-7; D unresolved. CDR1 is SGHAT and CDR2 is FQDESV in the germline V gene (reference sequence). The germline V and J ends were trimmed by 2 bases and 4 bases, with 6 bases remaining between them. The length of the CDR3 is 12 residues. CDR3 bases: TGTGCCAGCAGCTTAAACGAGTACGAGCAGTACTTC. It is translated as CASSLNEYEQYF.

This chain uses TRBV7-2 with TRBJ2-3, with a tentative D call TRBD2 (7 bases). The V gene lost 5 bases and the J gene lost 2 bases, with 14 bases spanning the gap. Germline loops: CDR1 SGHTA, CDR2 FQGNSA. This CDR3 contains 15 residues. The CDR3: CASSPPRGHTDTQYF. The CDR3 nucleotides read TGTGCCAGCAGCCCACCGCGGGGGCACACAGATACGCAGTATTTT.

This clone was seen a handful of times. V usage is TRBV4-1 and J usage is TRBJ1-6; D is unresolved. The CDR3 is 14 amino acids. V lost 0 bases and J 10 bases, leaving 10 bases between the germline ends. Germline-derived CDR1 and CDR2 are MGHRA and YSYEKL. CDR3 sequence (DNA): TGCGCCAGCAGCCAAGAAGCTCGGTCCTCACCCCTCCACTTT. Protein product: CASSQEARSSPLHF.

V usage is TRBV14 and J usage is TRBJ2-3; 8 bases align to TRBD1. Germline V gene lookup returns CDR1 SGHDN and CDR2 FVKESK. The CDR3 totals 16 residues. Germline trimming cut 4 bases from V and 0 bases from J; bases unmatched to any gene: 6. The CDR3 region has the DNA TGTGCCAGCAGCCCCCGGACAGGGCGTAGCACAGATACGCAGTATTTT. Protein product: CASSPRTGRSTDTQYF.

The chain has TRBV6-4 and TRBJ2-3, with D possibly TRBD2 on 6 matching bases. The CDR3 has 13 amino acids. In germline, CDR1 is MRHNA, CDR2 SNTAGT. Trimming took 4 bases from V and 6 from J, leaving 11 bases between them. This CDR3 reads CASSAVGGDTQYF. The CDR3 DNA reads as TGTGCCAGCAGTGCCGTCGGGGGTGATACGCAGTATTTT.

V gene TRBV21-1 combines with J gene TRBJ1-5; whether TRBD1, the table's D call, matches the DNA was not checked. TRBV21-1 is designated a pseudogene. The CDR3 is 14 residues long. The chain's CDR3 is CASSRDTGNQPQHF. CDR3 nucleotides: TGTGCCAGCAGCCGGGACACCGGCAATCAGCCCCAGCATTTT.

This clone has a handful of counts. This chain joins TRBV3-1 (or the pseudogene TRBV3-2) and TRBJ1-2, with D possibly TRBD1 on 5 matching bases. The CDR3 consists of 14 residues. The germline CDR1 and CDR2 sequences are LGHDT and YNNKEL (reference sequence). The V gene lost 4 bases and the J gene lost 6 bases, with 15 bases spanning the gap. The CDR3 loop is CASSPNRLFNGYTF. The DNA of the CDR3 is TGTGCCAGCAGCCCCAACAGGCTATTCAATGGCTACACCTTC.

The CDR3 DNA reads TGTGCCTGGAGTGTCCCGTCTGGAAACACCATATATTTT. It encodes CAWSVPSGNTIYF. The rearrangement uses TRBV30 and TRBJ1-3; D remains ambiguous. Germline CDR1 GTSNPN, CDR2 SVGIG (reference sequence). V lost 0 bases and J lost 1, with 4 bases in between. The CDR3 runs to 13 residues. The whole variable domain, remainder taken from reference TRBV30 and TRBJ1-3, is SQTIHQWPATLVQPVGSPLSLECTVEGTSNPNLYWYRQAAGRGLQLLFYSVGIGQISSEVPQNLSASRPQDRQFILSSKKLLLSDSGFYLCAWSVPSGNTIYFGEGSWLTVV.

V usage is TRBV18 and J usage is TRBJ2-5, with D tentatively TRBD1 (6 bases). With 6 bases removed from V and 3 bases from J, the gap between germline ends came to 14 bases. Germline V gene lookup returns CDR1 KGHSH and CDR2 LQKENI. The CDR3 is 14 residues long. This chain's CDR3 is CASSPRGQKETQYF. CDR3 DNA sequence: TGTGCCAGCTCTCCCAGGGGACAAAAAGAGACCCAGTACTTC.

The chain couples TRBV7-8 to TRBJ2-7; 11 bases align to TRBD1. The junction had 6 bases not matched to a gene; V was cut back by 1 base and J by 4 bases. CDR3 size: 16 residues. In germline, CDR1 is SGHVS, CDR2 FQNEAQ. CDR3 protein: CASSLGRTGGTYEQYF. DNA for the CDR3: TGTGCCAGCAGCTTAGGCAGGACAGGGGGCACGTACGAGCAGTACTTC.

The rearrangement uses TRBV4-1 and TRBJ2-5; D perhaps matches TRBD2 (7 bases). This CDR3 comprises 14 residues. Germline V CDR1 and CDR2: MGHRA, YSYEKL. Trimming took 3 bases from V and 6 from J, leaving 14 bases between them. The CDR3: CASSQTGGRKTQYF. CDR3 coding DNA: TGCGCCAGCAGCCAGACGGGGGGCAGGAAGACCCAGTACTTC.

The V gene is TRBV15, the J gene TRBJ2-5; tentatively, D is TRBD1 (5 bases). V lost 0 bases and J 5 bases, leaving 10 bases between the germline ends. Looked up from germline, CDR1 is LNHNV and CDR2 is YYDKDF (reference sequence). This CDR3 contains 14 residues. CDR3 nucleotide sequence: TGTGCCACCAGCAGAGATAGGGGCTCGGAGACCCAGTACTTC. It is translated as CATSRDRGSETQYF.

This chain links TRBV7-3 with TRBJ2-3; 8 bases agree with TRBD2. J was trimmed by 2 bases and V by 5 bases; bases with no gene match: 3. The CDR3 has 14 residues. CDR1 and CDR2 from the germline V gene are SGHTA and FQGTGA. CDR3 in DNA: TGTGCCAGCAGCCGCGGGGGGATCACAGATACGCAGTATTTT. Protein: CASSRGGITDTQYF.

V is TRBV24-1 and J is TRBJ1-2, with TRBD1 identical over 9 bases. The germline V gene encodes CDR1 KGHDR and CDR2 SFDVKD. The J segment lost 6 bases and the V segment lost 9 bases, leaving 10 bases of the junction unmatched. This CDR3 is 14 amino acids long. In nucleotides, the CDR3 is TGTGCCACCGCTGGCAGGACAGGGGCCGATGGCTACACCTTC. This gives the protein CATAGRTGADGYTF.

Notes on this clone: Other DNA sequences in the same sample also yield this CDR3. The chain joins TRBV18 to TRBJ1-2; no clear D. V lost 2 bases and J 8 bases, leaving 9 bases between the germline ends. CDR3 length equals 12 residues. CDR1 is KGHSH, CDR2 LQKENI, per germline. CDR3 protein: CASSPDTGGYTF. The CDR3 DNA sequence: TGTGCCAGCTCACCAGACACTGGGGGCTACACCTTC.

The gene calls are TRBV10-3 and TRBJ2-2, with TRBD2 as a possible D gene (7 bases). The CDR3 is 14 residues long. V lost 10 bases and J lost 8, with 20 bases in between. The germline V gene encodes CDR1 ENHRY and CDR2 SYGVKD. The CDR3 is CATYWGGLSGELFF. The CDR3 DNA reads TGTGCCACCTACTGGGGGGGCCTCTCTGGGGAGCTGTTTTTT.

V and J are TRBV6-2 or TRBV6-3 and TRBJ2-7; TRBD2 aligns across 9 bases. Germline V CDR1 and CDR2: MNHEY, SVGEGT. Losses at the gene ends were 6 bases for V and 4 bases for J; bases not matched to a gene: 4. The CDR3 loop spans 13 amino acids. The CDR3 region is CASSPSGVYEQYF. CDR3 DNA sequence: TGTGCCAGCAGCCCTAGCGGGGTGTACGAGCAGTACTTC.

This rearrangement joins TRBV4-1 to TRBJ2-5; the match to TRBD2 covers 9 bases. The V gene end was trimmed by 0 bases and the J gene end by 5 bases; junction bases not matched to a gene: 10. CDR1 and CDR2 (germline): MGHRA, YSYEKL. This CDR3 spans 17 amino acids. In nucleotides, the CDR3 is TGCGCCAGCAGCCAAGAGTCATATGGCGGGGGGGCCGAGACCCAGTACTTC. The encoded protein is CASSQESYGGGAETQYF.

The CDR3: CASSRTGQGARDTQYF. The CDR3 DNA sequence: TGTGCCAGCAGCCGAACCGGACAGGGGGCTCGGGATACGCAGTATTTT. This chain joins TRBV6-2 or TRBV6-3 and TRBJ2-3; TRBD1 matches at 11 bases. The V gene's germline CDR1 is MNHEY and CDR2 SVGEGT. This CDR3 region has 16 residues. With V trimmed by 6 bases and J by 6 bases, 11 bases remained unmatched.

This clone was observed a single time. The chain carries TRBV11-2 and TRBJ2-2; D might be TRBD2 (6 bases). CDR1 and CDR2 from the germline V gene are SGHAT and FQNNGV. This CDR3 comprises 15 residues. The germline V and J ends were trimmed by 6 bases and 1 base, with 12 bases remaining between them. Here the CDR3 reads CASSQGGRNTGELFF. The CDR3 nucleotides are TGTGCCAGCAGTCAGGGAGGCCGGAACACCGGGGAGCTGTTTTTT.

This clone was picked up one time. The CDR3 nucleotides are TGTGCCAGCCGAAAGGACAGGATTAATTCACCCCTCCACTTT. Translated: CASRKDRINSPLHF. The chain uses TRBV6-5 and TRBJ1-6; 7 bases fit TRBD1. Germline V lookup: CDR1 MNHEY, CDR2 SVGAGI. The CDR3 totals 14 residues. V lost 8 bases, J lost 6 bases, and 7 bases stayed unmatched.

The chain couples TRBV3-1 (or the pseudogene TRBV3-2) to TRBJ1-2; a possible D gene is TRBD1 (5 bases). This CDR3 is built from 15 residues. The V end was cut by 1 base, the J end by 4 bases, with 13 bases between. Per germline, CDR1 LGHDT and CDR2 YNNKEL (reference sequence). The CDR3 here is CASSQGQRDPYGYTF. CDR3 DNA sequence: TGTGCCAGCAGCCAAGGTCAGCGGGACCCCTATGGCTACACCTTC.

The chain is built from TRBV30 and TRBJ1-5; D gene ambiguous. Trimming cost V 5 bases and J 6 bases, with 14 bases left between them. The CDR3 runs to 13 residues. The germline CDR1 and CDR2 sequences are GTSNPN and SVGIG (reference sequence). In DNA, the CDR3 is TGTGCCTGGGCACAAGATTTCAGTCAGCCCCAGCATTTT. Translated: CAWAQDFSQPQHF.

J is TRBJ2-3 and V is TRBV5-1; D gene unclear. The germline CDR1 and CDR2 sequences are SGHRS and YFSETQ. V shed 3 bases and J shed 0 bases, with 8 bases lying between them. The CDR3 extends over 14 amino acids. CDR3: CASSYRSSTDTQYF. In nucleotides, the CDR3 is TGCGCCAGCAGCTACCGGTCTAGCACAGATACGCAGTATTTT. Together with reference TRBV5-1 and TRBJ2-3, the CDR3 gives the full variable domain: KAGVTQTPRYLIKTRGQQVTLSCSPISGHRSVSWYQQTPGQGLQFLFEYFSETQRNKGNFPGRFSGRQFSNSRSEMNVSTLELGDSALYLCASSYRSSTDTQYFGPGTRLTVL.